The rows below give T cell receptor beta chains drawn from one sample of a study of blood T cell repertoires in COVID-19. Profiled with immunoSEQ multiplex PCR; TCRdb holds only in-frame clones, not every one. The sample has approximately 260,000 clones, approximately 91% seen once. The sequenced sample consisted of peripheral blood. Source of these receptors: a man aged 45 to 65 with acute or convalescent COVID-19. Both conserved end residues are part of each CDR3. Each record gives: V gene, CDR3 length, J gene, D gene, clone size, CDR3 protein, CDR3 DNA. The D gene is left open where the match is weak. Not all rows give a size; the values are once, few, many and, for expanded clones, a class.

>TRBV3-1/TRBV3-2|17|TRBJ1-6|-|-
CASSLWDTAINNSPLHF
TGTGCCAGCAGCCTCTGGGACACGGCGATCAATAATTCACCCCTCCACTTT
>TRBV11-2|15|TRBJ2-7|TRBD1|-
CASSLPGTGGFEQYF
TGTGCCAGCAGTCTCCCCGGGACAGGGGGCTTCGAGCAGTACTTC
>TRBV5-1|13|TRBJ1-2|-|-
CASSRDVNYGYTF
TGCGCCAGCAGCCGGGATGTTAACTATGGCTACACCTTC
>TRBV19|13|TRBJ2-2|TRBD2|-
CASSGGGAAELFF
TGTGCCAGTTCGGGCGGGGGGGCCGCGGAGCTGTTTTTT
>TRBV19|14|TRBJ2-7|TRBD2|-
CASSRSGANYEQYF
TGTGCCAGTAGTAGAAGCGGGGCAAACTACGAGCAGTACTTC
>TRBV18|14|TRBJ2-1|TRBD2|once
CASRKAGGVGEQFF
TGTGCCAGCCGCAAGGCGGGGGGCGTTGGTGAGCAGTTCTTC
>TRBV27|14|TRBJ2-7|TRBD2|-
CASRQRGGLGEQYF
TGTGCCAGCCGCCAGCGGGGGGGCCTCGGCGAGCAGTACTTC
>TRBV9|18|TRBJ1-4|-|-
CASSPQGLRHATNEKLFF
TGTGCCAGCAGCCCCCAGGGACTGCGCCATGCAACTAATGAAAAACTGTTTTTT
>TRBV5-1|15|TRBJ2-3|-|-
CASSFNSDFTDTQYF
TGCGCCAGCAGCTTTAACTCGGACTTCACAGATACGCAGTATTTT
>TRBV5-1|16|TRBJ2-1|TRBD1|many
CASSEGDRSSYNEQFF
TGCGCCAGCAGCGAGGGGGACAGGAGCTCCTACAATGAGCAGTTCTTC
>TRBV6-5|14|TRBJ1-1|TRBD1|-
CASSPQGPHTEAFF
TGTGCCAGCAGCCCACAGGGGCCCCACACTGAAGCTTTCTTT
>TRBV5-4|16|TRBJ2-3|-|-
CASSWGDRHGSDTQYF
TGTGCCAGCAGCTGGGGGGACAGACATGGCTCAGATACGCAGTATTTT
>TRBV4-1|15|TRBJ2-7|-|-
CASSPGLGPSYEQYF
TGCGCCAGCAGCCCAGGACTCGGACCCTCCTACGAGCAGTACTTC
>TRBV18|15|TRBJ2-2|TRBD1|-
CASSPGQQLTGELFF
TGTGCCAGCTCACCGGGACAGCAACTCACCGGGGAGCTGTTTTTT
>TRBV7-8|17|TRBJ2-7|TRBD1|-
CASSSHGRTGLTYEQYF
TGTGCCAGCAGCTCCCACGGCCGGACAGGCTTAACCTACGAGCAGTACTTC
>TRBV9|15|TRBJ2-1|-|-
CASSAAASSYNEQFF
TGTGCCAGCAGCGCTGCAGCTAGCTCCTACAATGAGCAGTTCTTC
>TRBV3-1/TRBV3-2|15|TRBJ1-4|-|once
CASSPRLATNEKLFF
TGTGCCAGCAGCCCGCGACTTGCAACTAATGAAAAACTGTTTTTT
>TRBV2|13|TRBJ2-7|-|-
CASSGSAGGEQYF
TGTGCCAGCAGTGGGTCAGCCGGGGGAGAGCAGTACTTC
>TRBV5-1|15|TRBJ2-3|-|-
CASSFGTGWADTQYF
TGCGCCAGCAGCTTTGGTACAGGGTGGGCAGATACGCAGTATTTT
>TRBV18|14|TRBJ2-5|-|-
CASSPMRQEETQYF
TGTGCCAGCTCACCGATGAGACAAGAAGAGACCCAGTACTTC
>TRBV7-7|16|TRBJ2-5|TRBD1|-
CASSLATGGLQETQYF
TGTGCTAGCAGCTTAGCGACAGGGGGGCTGCAAGAGACCCAGTACTTC
>TRBV30|13|TRBJ2-1|-|once
CAWRRGLYNEQFF
TGTGCCTGGAGGAGGGGACTCTACAATGAGCAGTTCTTC
>TRBV6-5|15|TRBJ1-2|TRBD1|-
CASSWGTGDPYGYTF
TGTGCCAGCAGTTGGGGGACAGGGGATCCCTATGGCTACACCTTC
>TRBV3-1/TRBV3-2|14|TRBJ2-1|TRBD1|-
CASSDGQGGHEQFF
TGTGCCAGCAGCGACGGACAGGGTGGCCATGAGCAGTTCTTC
>TRBV5-1|15|TRBJ1-4|TRBD1|-
CASSAGTGDNEKLFF
TGCGCCAGCAGCGCTGGGACAGGGGATAATGAAAAACTGTTTTTT
>TRBV5-1|18|TRBJ2-1|-|-
CASAWDPPNRTQRLEQFF
TGCGCCAGCGCTTGGGATCCGCCAAATCGGACTCAAAGGCTTGAGCAGTTCTTC
>TRBV29-1|18|TRBJ1-2|TRBD1|once
CSVEDRDGYSFRGAGYTF
TGCAGCGTTGAAGACCGGGACGGGTACTCGTTCAGGGGGGCTGGCTACACCTTC
>TRBV3-1/TRBV3-2|15|TRBJ1-3|-|once
CASSRSLRSGNTIYF
TGTGCCAGCAGCCGTTCGTTGCGCTCTGGAAACACCATATATTTT
>TRBV4-1|15|TRBJ2-7|TRBD2|-
CASSQEIGGAYEQYF
TGCGCCAGCAGCCAAGAAATCGGGGGGGCCTACGAGCAGTACTTC
>TRBV4-1|17|TRBJ1-5|-|-
CASSQDETGLSNQPQHF
TGCGCCAGCAGCCAAGACGAGACAGGACTTAGCAATCAGCCCCAGCATTTT
>TRBV30|15|TRBJ2-2|-|-
CAWRDVGRPTGELFF
TGTGCCTGGAGAGACGTGGGGCGCCCCACCGGGGAGCTGTTTTTT